Detailed here is one T cell receptor beta chain. Its antigen is still unknown. The study ran its PCR with 60 Vbeta and 13 Jbeta primers. This table comes from immunoSEQ multiplex PCR, and its TCRdb copy is limited to in-frame clones, with some not included. The listing contains some 60,000 clones. The data derive from a study of cytomegalovirus exposure and HLA in healthy donors. Study conclusions and caveats: It was about 180 TCR beta chains that were listed as cytomegalovirus-associated. Based on reports, TCR beta sequences accurately predicted HLA-A and HLA-B alleles for most subjects.

This CDR3 contains 11 residues. Per the germline V gene, CDR1 is SQVTM and CDR2 is ANQGSEA. V lost 6 bases and J lost 7, with 12 bases in between. The chain is built from TRBV29-1 and TRBJ1-2; D not resolved. This TCR derives from a man younger than 40 in good health and CMV-seropositive. The sequenced sample consisted of PBMCs. The CDR3 DNA sequence: TGCAGCGTGCATCGACTGGGTGGCTACACCTTC. Protein product: CSVHRLGGYTF.